The 11 T cell receptor beta chains below all came from one sample that was sequenced in a study of identical twins. TCRdb used MiXCR to reprocess the 5' RACE reads, holding one entry per CDR3 protein. The table has roughly 200,000 distinct CDR3 sequences, 15% to 20% seen once. The data were also submitted as part of a second study, on T cells expressing NK-cell markers.

The material sequenced was CD8+ T cells sorted from blood. The receptors come from a woman under 30 in good health.

The chain joins TRBV7-3 to TRBJ2-5, with D uncertain. Looked up from germline, CDR1 is SGHTA and CDR2 is FQGTGA. Trimming removed 5 bases at V and 2 bases at J, with 12 bases between. This CDR3 is 14 amino acids long. CDR3 in amino acids: CASSPGGEQETQYF. The CDR3 DNA is TGTGCCAGCAGCCCGGGCGGCGAACAAGAGACCCAGTACTTC.

The gene calls are TRBV6-5 and TRBJ2-7, with 9 bases aligning to TRBD2. Per germline, CDR1 MNHEY and CDR2 SVGAGI. CDR3 length: 14 amino acids. V lost 3 bases and J lost 2; bases outside the gene matches: 2. Here the CDR3 DNA reads TGTGCCAGCAGTTATATAGCGGGAGCCTACGAGCAGTACTTC. Amino acid sequence: CASSYIAGAYEQYF.

This clonotype was counted many times. The rearrangement links TRBV5-1 to TRBJ2-7, with D possibly matching TRBD1 (5 bases). The CDR3 is made up of 11 amino acids. V dropped 7 bases and J dropped 5 bases, with 10 bases sitting between them. Germline V gene data show CDR1 as SGHRS and CDR2 as YFSETQ. Here the CDR3 DNA reads TGCGCCAGCGGGGCAAGGAACGAGCAGTACTTC. Protein sequence: CASGARNEQYF.

This clonotype was seen only a few times. The rearrangement links TRBV7-3 to TRBJ2-1; TRBD2 matches at 9 bases. The CDR3 extends over 14 amino acids. Germline V lookup: CDR1 SGHTA, CDR2 FQGTGA. After removal of 1 base from V and 7 bases from J, the junction contained 2 bases not matched to a gene. In DNA, the CDR3 is TGTGCCAGCAGCTTAAGCGGGGGGGTTAATGAGCAGTTCTTC. This gives the protein CASSLSGGVNEQFF.

This clonotype was seen ten or more times. This chain links TRBV6-2 or TRBV6-3 with TRBJ2-7; D not resolved. There are 11 residues in the CDR3. Per germline, CDR1 MNHEY and CDR2 SVGEGT. The V end lost 7 bases, the J end lost 0 bases, and 4 bases lay between the germline ends. The chain's CDR3 is CASTHSYEQYF. CDR3 nucleotide sequence: TGTGCCAGCACCCACTCCTACGAGCAGTACTTC.

In this sample, this clonotype turned up a few times. This chain uses TRBV10-3 with TRBJ2-3; the match to TRBD2 covers 7 bases. This CDR3 comprises 14 residues. Germline V lookup: CDR1 ENHRY, CDR2 SYGVKD. The V and J ends lost 6 bases and 2 bases, in that order; junction bases with no gene match: 5. The CDR3 sequence: CAISGGGFTDTQYF. CDR3 sequence (DNA): TGTGCCATCAGCGGGGGAGGGTTCACAGATACGCAGTATTTT.

This clonotype was seen only a few times. This chain links TRBV12-3 or TRBV12-4 with TRBJ2-1; no clear D. The V end was cut by 10 bases, the J end by 9 bases, with 16 bases between. There are 12 residues in the CDR3. The CDR3, as DNA: TGTGCCATCCAACTCGGCGTTGGTGAGCAGTTCTTC. Protein sequence: CAIQLGVGEQFF.

This sequence joins TRBV7-6 and TRBJ2-2; D uncertain. The CDR3 has 18 amino acids. Germline V gives CDR1 SGHVS, CDR2 FNYEAQ. V lost 5 bases, J lost 4 bases, and 23 bases lay in between. The CDR3 reads CASSATRSLASRTGELFF. The CDR3, as DNA: TGTGCCAGCAGCGCAACGCGGTCCCTTGCAAGTCGCACCGGGGAGCTGTTTTTT.

The chain recombines TRBV6-2 or TRBV6-3 with TRBJ2-6; weak D call: TRBD1 (8 bases). Germline loops: CDR1 MNHEY, CDR2 SVGEGT. Trimming removed 6 bases at V and 2 bases at J, with 17 bases between. This CDR3 is 17 amino acids long. The CDR3 bases are TGTGCCAGCAGCCGCGACAGGGGAGGGGCTGGGGCCAACGTCCTGACTTTC. The encoded protein is CASSRDRGGAGANVLTF.

This sequence joins TRBV7-6 and TRBJ2-7; D might be TRBD1 or TRBD2, each matching 5 bases. CDR3 length: 11 amino acids. The germline V gene encodes CDR1 SGHVS and CDR2 FNYEAQ. Here the CDR3 reads CPGAGLHEQYF. Written as DNA, the CDR3 is TGTCCCGGGGCCGGACTCCACGAGCAGTACTTC.

The rearrangement joins TRBV7-9 to TRBJ2-5, with 9 positions matching TRBD1. The CDR3 has 15 residues. Looked up from germline, CDR1 is SEHNR and CDR2 is FQNEAQ (reference sequence). J gave up 4 bases and V 4 bases, and 7 bases lay outside the gene matches. CDR3 loop: CASSSRDRARETQYF. CDR3 nucleotides: TGTGCCAGCAGCTCCCGGGACAGGGCACGAGAGACCCAGTACTTC.